The T cell receptor (beta chain) under discussion was sequenced for a study of CD8 T cells in ankylosing spondylitis. This clonotype was detected ten times or more. TCRdb analysed the 5' RACE reads with MiXCR anew, one entry per CDR3 protein. Of roughly 180,000 distinct CDR3 sequences in the sample, around 9.6% were seen once. Trimming shortened V by 7 bases and J by 0 bases, and 13 bases separated the two germline ends. In germline, CDR1 is SQVTM, CDR2 ANQGSEA. This CDR3 region has 14 residues. The specimen sequenced was blood, either unsorted or a sorted T cell fraction (not recorded which). This sequence joins TRBV29-1 and TRBJ2-1; D not resolved. The sequence was collected from a female donor with ankylosing spondylitis or in good health (not recorded which). This CDR3 is CSAPNTGSYNEQFF. CDR3 nucleotide sequence: TGCAGCGCTCCAAATACCGGCTCCTACAATGAGCAGTTCTTC.